Sequencing of this TCR beta chain was carried out in a study of T cell repertoires in cytomegalovirus infection. Of note for this clonotype: Its antigen is unknown.

The trim removed 4 bases at V and 3 bases at J, leaving 2 bases unmatched. This CDR3 has 14 residues. Germline V gives CDR1 MNHNS, CDR2 SASEGT. Via MiXCR, TCRdb re-called the reads, giving one row per CDR3 protein. This sample yields a few hundred thousand distinct CDR3 sequences, of which approximately 46% are seen a single time; 35% to 50% belongs to the top ten. The chain employs TRBV6-1 and TRBJ1-5; TRBD1 aligns across 8 bases. The receptor was derived from a human donor in good health (CMV status not recorded). Some clones in this sample may be carry-over from other donors' samples. This sample comprised cultured PBMCs, obtained from culture after CMV antigen stimulation. Here the CDR3 DNA reads TGTGCCAGCAGTGCGACAGGGGACAATCAGCCCCAGCATTTT. Translation: CASSATGDNQPQHF.